Each of the 25 T cell receptor beta chains below was sequenced from the same sample in a study of blood T cell repertoires in COVID-19. Clones were sequenced by immunoSEQ multiplex PCR, and TCRdb holds only the in-frame ones, with some missing. The data show some 190,000 clones, with more than 85% seen just once and about 26% held by the top ten. The sequenced material came from PBMCs or T cells enriched from blood (not recorded which). The receptor source for this set is a woman aged 40-49 years in a cohort exposed to, infected with or recovered from COVID-19 (not recorded which).

A remark on this clone: A junction end diverges from the germline sequence, so it may reflect a read error. The chain combines TRBV9 with TRBJ1-1; no firm D call. This CDR3 spans 12 amino acids. Germline CDR1 reads SGDLS; CDR2 reads YYNGEE. The CDR3 coding sequence is TGTGCCAGCAGCGTAGTTAACATTGAAGCTTTCTTT. Residues: CASSVVNIEAFF.

The chain carries TRBV13 and TRBJ1-3; D uncertain. Germline V gives CDR1 PRHDT, CDR2 FYEKMQ (reference sequence). The CDR3 is 15 amino acids. The germline V and J ends were trimmed by 5 bases and 9 bases, with 20 bases remaining between them. Here the CDR3 reads CASSPEGSKKGTIYF. CDR3 coding DNA: TGTGCCAGCAGCCCGGAGGGCAGTAAAAAGGGCACCATATATTTT.

V gene TRBV18 combines with J gene TRBJ1-3, with TRBD1 as a possible D gene (5 bases). Germline V gives CDR1 KGHSH, CDR2 LQKENI. The CDR3 is made up of 17 amino acids. V was pared by 0 bases and J by 0 bases, with 12 bases between. The CDR3 is CASSPPSTGVSGNTIYF. As DNA, the CDR3 is TGTGCCAGCTCACCACCGTCAACAGGAGTCTCTGGAAACACCATATATTTT.

This clone is a singleton in its sample. V gene TRBV5-1 combines with J gene TRBJ1-2; D remains unclear. The CDR3 sequence is 12 residues long. Germline CDR1 reads SGHRS; CDR2 reads YFSETQ. V shed 5 bases and J shed 4 bases, with 9 bases lying between them. CDR3 residues: CASRSTVYGYTF. DNA for the CDR3: TGCGCCAGCAGGTCTACCGTCTATGGCTACACCTTC.

The chain couples TRBV10-3 to TRBJ1-2, with D maybe TRBD1 (5 bases). Trimming removed 5 bases from V and 1 base from J, with 8 bases in between. Germline-derived CDR1 and CDR2 are ENHRY and SYGVKD. CDR3 length: 13 residues. DNA of the CDR3: TGTGCCATCAGTTACGACAGTAACTATGGCTACACCTTC. It codes for CAISYDSNYGYTF.

The chain recombines TRBV5-4 with TRBJ1-3, with D unresolved. V was cut by 3 bases and J by 3 bases, with 7 bases left in between. The CDR3 has 13 amino acids. Germline V gene sequence: CDR1 SGHNT, CDR2 YYREEE (reference sequence). CDR3 loop: CASSYINGNTIYF. DNA for the CDR3: TGTGCCAGCAGCTACATCAATGGAAACACCATATATTTT. Drawing the rest from reference TRBV5-4 and TRBJ1-3, the complete variable domain is ETGVTQSPTHLIKTRGQQVTLRCSSQSGHNTVSWYQQALGQGPQFIFQYYREEENGRGNFPPRFSGLQFPNYSSELNVNALELDDSALYLCASSYINGNTIYFGEGSWLTVV.

The genes are TRBV9 and TRBJ2-7, with 7 bases identical to TRBD1. Per the germline V gene, CDR1 is SGDLS and CDR2 is YYNGEE. V dropped 0 bases and J dropped 4; count of bases not matched to a gene: 7. This CDR3 comprises 15 residues. CDR3 sequence (DNA): TGTGCCAGCAGCGTAGGGGACAGCGAGGTATACGAGCAGTACTTC. It translates to CASSVGDSEVYEQYF.

CDR3 amino acids: CASSLRGGARDTQYF. CDR3 nucleotide sequence: TGTGCCAGCAGCCTGAGGGGGGGGGCGCGAGATACGCAGTATTTT. The V gene is TRBV9, the J gene TRBJ2-3, with D possibly being TRBD2 (7 bases). Trimming stripped 4 bases from V and 5 bases from J, with 17 bases between. Germline assignment: CDR1 SGDLS and CDR2 YYNGEE. The CDR3 runs to 15 residues.

V and J are TRBV18 and TRBJ1-1; D is ambiguous. The CDR3 length is 17 residues. Looked up from germline, CDR1 is KGHSH and CDR2 is LQKENI. V lost 2 bases, J lost 1 base, and 17 bases lay in between. The CDR3 protein is CASSPVGSLLGNTEAFF. The CDR3 DNA follows: TGTGCCAGCTCACCAGTAGGGAGCCTCCTTGGGAACACTGAAGCTTTCTTT.

The chain uses TRBV13 and TRBJ2-3; possible D gene TRBD2, 7 bases. V lost 5 bases, J lost 3 bases, and 18 bases lay in between. The germline gives CDR1 PRHDT, CDR2 FYEKMQ (reference sequence). This CDR3 is 16 amino acids long. CDR3 nucleotides: TGTGCCAGCAGCGCCCCGGGGCGGGGGCGGACAGATACGCAGTATTTT. The encoded protein is CASSAPGRGRTDTQYF.

The genes are TRBV7-8 and TRBJ2-3, with TRBD1 matching 8 bases. CDR1 SGHVS and CDR2 FQNEAQ come from the germline V gene. J was trimmed by 2 bases and V by 4 bases; bases with no gene match: 5. The length of the CDR3 is 15 residues. The DNA for the CDR3 is TGTGCCAGCAGCTCTCGGACAGGGTACACAGATACGCAGTATTTT. Its protein product is CASSSRTGYTDTQYF.

J is TRBJ2-2 and V is TRBV6-4; maybe TRBD2 (5 bases). The length of the CDR3 is 15 residues. With 8 bases removed from V and 3 bases from J, the gap between germline ends came to 16 bases. CDR1 and CDR2 from the germline V gene are MRHNA and SNTAGT. CDR3 in amino acids: CASSQGLADTGELFF. The CDR3 DNA sequence: TGTGCCAGCTCCCAAGGGCTAGCTGACACCGGGGAGCTGTTTTTT.

CDR3 bases: TGTGCCAGCAGTACCGGGACAGGGTCCTACGAGCAGTACTTC. Translated: CASSTGTGSYEQYF. V usage is TRBV28 and J usage is TRBJ2-7; TRBD1 aligns across 9 bases. The CDR3 consists of 14 residues. The germline V gene has CDR1 MDHEN and CDR2 SYDVKM. V lost 5 bases to trimming and J lost 1 base; unmatched junction nucleotides: 3.

The chain is built from TRBV9 and TRBJ1-4, with 7 bases identical to TRBD1. V lost 3 bases, J lost 8 bases, and 10 bases stayed unmatched. This CDR3 has 15 residues. The germline gives CDR1 SGDLS, CDR2 YYNGEE. The chain's CDR3 is CASSGRQGVYEKLFF. The CDR3 DNA sequence: TGTGCCAGCAGCGGGAGACAGGGTGTGTACGAAAAACTGTTTTTT.

This chain uses TRBV5-1 with TRBJ1-4; 7 positions match TRBD1. The CDR3 is 14 amino acids. Germline-derived CDR1 and CDR2 are SGHRS and YFSETQ. V dropped 0 bases and J dropped 6; count of bases not matched to a gene: 2. The CDR3 sequence: CASSLGQGYEKLFF. For the CDR3, the DNA is TGCGCCAGCAGCTTGGGACAGGGATATGAAAAACTGTTTTTT.

The V call is TRBV20-1, the J call TRBJ1-1; D remains unclear. The CDR3 spans 11 residues. Trimming stripped 6 bases from V and 3 bases from J, with 8 bases between. In germline, CDR1 is DFQATT, CDR2 SNEGSKA (reference sequence). The CDR3 sequence: CSANTDTEAFF. CDR3 coding DNA: TGCAGTGCGAATACAGACACTGAAGCTTTCTTT.

This sequence joins TRBV29-1 and TRBJ1-5, with D maybe TRBD1 (5 bases). CDR1 and CDR2 from the germline V gene are SQVTM and ANQGSEA. V was clipped by 3 bases and J by 4 bases, with 13 bases between them. CDR3 length equals 14 residues. The CDR3 protein is CSVDTGGGNQPQHF. Here the CDR3 DNA reads TGCAGCGTTGATACCGGGGGTGGGAATCAGCCCCAGCATTTT.

The chain carries TRBV29-1 and TRBJ2-1; D may be TRBD2 (6 bases). This CDR3 region has 16 residues. Germline assignment: CDR1 SQVTM and CDR2 ANQGSEA. The ends were cut back, 6 bases at V and 6 bases at J, with 24 bases in the middle. The CDR3 sequence: CSVPAGQEGFSNEQFF. The CDR3 DNA is TGCAGCGTCCCCGCCGGCCAGGAGGGATTCTCCAATGAGCAGTTCTTC.

This sequence joins TRBV5-1 and TRBJ2-1; the D gene is possibly TRBD2 (6 bases). This CDR3 spans 13 amino acids. V dropped 4 bases and J dropped 7 bases, with 12 bases sitting between them. Looked up from germline, CDR1 is SGHRS and CDR2 is YFSETQ. This CDR3 reads CASSGAGYNEQFF. The CDR3 DNA reads TGCGCCAGCAGCGGAGCGGGCTATAATGAGCAGTTCTTC. Full variable domain (missing parts from reference TRBV5-1 and TRBJ2-1): KAGVTQTPRYLIKTRGQQVTLSCSPISGHRSVSWYQQTPGQGLQFLFEYFSETQRNKGNFPGRFSGRQFSNSRSEMNVSTLELGDSALYLCASSGAGYNEQFFGPGTRLTVL.

The chain uses TRBV19 and TRBJ1-1; D gene unclear. Trimming cost V 1 base and J 0 bases, with 18 bases left between them. CDR3 length: 18 residues. The germline V gene has CDR1 LNHDA and CDR2 SQIVND (reference sequence). The CDR3 sequence is CASSIGYPHLTMNTEAFF. DNA for the CDR3: TGTGCCAGTAGTATAGGGTACCCCCATTTGACTATGAACACTGAAGCTTTCTTT.

The V and J genes are TRBV7-8 and TRBJ1-5; D unclear. Trimming stripped 5 bases from V and 2 bases from J, with 10 bases between. The CDR3 runs to 14 residues. Germline loops: CDR1 SGHVS, CDR2 FQNEAQ. The CDR3 bases are TGTGCCAGCAGCATAGTCCGCGGCAATCAGCCCCAGCATTTT. Translated, it gives CASSIVRGNQPQHF.

The rearrangement uses TRBV4-3 and TRBJ2-3, with a tentative D call TRBD2 (5 bases). The CDR3 consists of 16 residues. V was clipped by 0 bases and J by 2 bases, with 12 bases between them. Per the germline V gene, CDR1 is LGHNA and CDR2 is YSLEER. In DNA form, the CDR3 reads TGCGCCAGCAGCCAAGATTATAGTAGCGTCACAGATACGCAGTATTTT. This translates into CASSQDYSSVTDTQYF.

V is TRBV27 and J is TRBJ1-5; D is unresolved. The CDR3 covers 14 residues. Deletions cut 6 bases from V and 0 bases from J, with 9 bases between. The germline V gene encodes CDR1 MNHEY and CDR2 SMNVEV (reference sequence). CDR3 protein: CASSYVYSNQPQHF. The CDR3 DNA reads as TGTGCCAGCAGCTACGTGTATAGCAATCAGCCCCAGCATTTT.

This chain uses TRBV4-1 with TRBJ1-2; 8 nucleotides line up with TRBD1. The germline gives CDR1 MGHRA, CDR2 YSYEKL. The CDR3 length is 16 residues. Trimming at V came to 4 bases and at J to 0 bases, leaving 7 bases not matched to a gene. The CDR3 protein is CASSRPGTGANYGYTF. In DNA form, the CDR3 reads TGCGCCAGCAGCCGCCCCGGGACAGGCGCTAACTATGGCTACACCTTC.

V is TRBV21-1 and J is TRBJ1-1; TRBD1, the table's D call, lacks a check against the DNA. TRBV21-1 is shown as a pseudogene. This CDR3 has 15 residues. Here the CDR3 reads CASSKAETGNTEAFF. CDR3 coding DNA: TGTGCCAGCAGCAAAGCCGAGACAGGAAACACTGAAGCTTTCTTT.